This TCR beta chain stems from a study of Graves' ophthalmopathy and Graves' hyperthyroidism. For donors with ophthalmopathy, the disease showed moderate-to-severe activity, reached CAS ≥3 and NOSPECS ≥4, and had lasted under 3 months. As the template, RNA transcripts were used to amplify TCR beta CDR3 regions. Second-round multiplex PCR followed a first-round RT-PCR using HTBI primers. A single record per CDR3 protein comes from TCRdb applying MiXCR to the multiplex PCR reads. The sample contains 600,000 to 700,000 distinct CDR3 sequences, just over 40% of which appear only once. The CDR3 is 15 amino acids. V lost 3 bases to trimming and J lost 4 bases, with 13 bases between them. CDR1 is LNHDA and CDR2 is SQIVND in the germline V gene (reference sequence). This clonotype was seen many times. Its antigen is not identified. Study observations and caveats: Progression of ophthalmopathy was predicted by the model with more than 70% sensitivity and around 72% specificity. Blood also held most thyroid clonotypes expanded above 0.001 frequency.

The clonotype was recovered from an adult man with Graves' ophthalmopathy. The material sequenced was peripheral blood. This chain connects TRBV19 to TRBJ1-5; a weak D match, TRBD1 (6 bases). CDR3 nucleotides: TGTGCCAGTAGTATGTCGGGAGGACAGAATCAGCCCCAGCATTTT. Encoded protein: CASSMSGGQNQPQHF.